This T cell receptor (beta chain) appears in the sequencing data of a study of T cell repertoires in cytomegalovirus infection (dated by TCRdb to between 2019 and 2020). At the level of the whole study: Alongside well-studied HLA-B-restricted epitopes, the peptide stimulations were aimed at recently identified HLA-C-restricted CMV epitopes, whose presentation resists viral immunomodulation. Donor HLA type was relevant to the analysis, as public TCR beta signatures indicated carriage of CMV infection together with the matching HLA type.

As for this clonotype: What antigen it recognizes has not been identified. Per-base quality was not reported, and no clone a single base away is much larger than it.

V and J are trimmed by 5 bases and 2 bases, and the gene matches miss 9 bases of the junction. There are 16 amino acids in the CDR3, from cysteine to phenylalanine inclusive. Solely the CDR3 DNA is kept, with 48 bases framed from the first base. From the germline V gene, CDR1 is SGHRS and CDR2 is YFSETQ. The listed sequencing device is Illumina HiSeq 1500. TCRdb reanalyzed the raw reads on its own, using fastp at Q25 for trimming and MiXCR for clone calling, and kept in-frame beta chains. CDR3 protein sequences are deduplicated, and each keeps its most common genes and DNA. The sample table contains roughly 990,000 distinct CDR3 sequences; only one count was recorded for approximately 31% of them. About 14% of the sample is in the top ten clones. Study-wide findings and limitations: The ex vivo response was dominated by HLA-C-restricted CMV-specific TCR beta clonotypes, which also provided the single most frequent clonotype in two of eight donors. Carriers of CMV infection plus the relevant HLA type were discriminated by the cumulative frequency of public TCR beta family members in the study cohort and in an independent roughly 370-donor cohort.

The label giving this sample's treatment or condition can be read as: in vitro stimulation with specific CMV peptide epitopes to enrich CMV-specific T cells. This TCR was recovered from a human donor in good health (CMV status not recorded). Some clones in this sample may be carry-over from other donors' samples. The material sequenced was cultured CD8+ T cells from PBMCs, taken from culture after CMV antigen stimulation. The rearrangement joined TRBV5-1 to TRBJ2-3; 9 central nucleotides agree with TRBD1. The CDR3 sequence is CASSYDRGSLTDTQYF. The nucleotides read TGCGCCAGCAGTTACGACAGGGGGAGCCTCACAGATACGCAGTATTTT.